This T cell receptor (beta chain) derives from a study of PD-1 blockade in classical Hodgkin lymphoma. Study-wide points: Repertoire differences have undefined causes, possibly disease activity or prior therapy. Diversity similar to that of newly diagnosed patients was seen at baseline in complete responders. The study found that TCR diversity rose significantly by C4D1 in CD4+ but not CD8+ cells. TCR diversity at baseline was reported to be reduced in newly diagnosed patients relative to healthy donors.

Of note for this clone: What it recognizes is unknown.

The time point: cycle 4 day 1 (C4D1), after more than five weeks of nivolumab. There was relapse after autologous stem cell transplantation in every patient, and there was variation in brentuximab vedotin exposure. Assay: immunoSEQ multiplex PCR; the TCRdb copy retains only in-frame clones and omits some. The data show about 51,000 clones, approximately 80% seen once. This clonotype was obtained from a human donor with classical Hodgkin lymphoma. The sequencing here drew on peripheral blood mononuclear cells (PBMCs), taken before the fourth cycle of nivolumab.

In DNA form, the CDR3 reads TGTGCCTGGACAGCCCTAAACACAGATACGCAGTATTTT. Translating it yields CAWTALNTDTQYF. This sequence joins TRBV30 and TRBJ2-3; D remains unclear. The germline CDR1 and CDR2 sequences are GTSNPN and SVGIG (reference sequence). The CDR3 loop spans 13 amino acids. Trimming left V 4 bases short and J 2 bases short, with 10 bases between.